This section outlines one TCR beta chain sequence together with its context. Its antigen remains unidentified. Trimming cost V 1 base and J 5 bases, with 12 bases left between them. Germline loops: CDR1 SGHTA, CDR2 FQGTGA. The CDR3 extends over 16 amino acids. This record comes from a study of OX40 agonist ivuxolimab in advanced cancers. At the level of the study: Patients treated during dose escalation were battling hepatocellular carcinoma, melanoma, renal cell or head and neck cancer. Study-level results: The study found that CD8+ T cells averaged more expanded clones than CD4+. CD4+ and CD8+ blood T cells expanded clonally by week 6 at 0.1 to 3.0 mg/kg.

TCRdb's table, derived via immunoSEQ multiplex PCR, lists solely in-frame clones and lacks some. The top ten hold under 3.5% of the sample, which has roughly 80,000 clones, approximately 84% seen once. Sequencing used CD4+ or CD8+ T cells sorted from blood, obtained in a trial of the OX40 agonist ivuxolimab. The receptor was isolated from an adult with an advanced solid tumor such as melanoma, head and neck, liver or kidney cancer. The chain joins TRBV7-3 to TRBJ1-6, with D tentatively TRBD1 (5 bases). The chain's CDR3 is CASSLSPTANNSPLHF. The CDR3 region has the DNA TGTGCCAGCAGCTTAAGCCCGACAGCTAATAATTCACCCCTCCACTTT. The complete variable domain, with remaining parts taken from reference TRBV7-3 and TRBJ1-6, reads GAGVSQTPSNKVTEKGKYVELRCDPISGHTALYWYRQSLGQGPEFLIYFQGTGAADDSGLPNDRFFAVRPEGSVSTLKIQRTERGDSAVYLCASSLSPTANNSPLHFGNGTRLTVT.